The sequence of this T cell receptor (beta chain) was determined in a study of shared clonotypes between healthy human individuals (dated by TCRdb to 2020 to 2021). With respect to the entire study: Three men and two women, aged 18 to 49 years, made up the cohort. For each donor, CD4 naive and CD4 memory were each run on three plates, CD8 naive on two plates, and CD8 memory on one plate. Each donor's leukapheresis produced roughly between roughly 0.85 and 9 billion PBMCs. To estimate repertoire size and how much clonotypes are shared between individuals, the study performed deep sequencing of blood TCR repertoires from 4 to 6 healthy adults. Libraries were prepared and TCR repertoires were sequenced by different laboratories using diverse techniques, in order to increase sequencing depth and limit assay-specific biases. Overall study results and their limits: Across several donors, approximately 5% of naive CD4, 3% to 3.5% of naive CD8, 2.3% of memory CD4, and over 0.35% of memory CD8 clonotypes were shared. Naive subsets generally had larger estimated clonotype richness than memory subsets. Based on pairwise subsampling, the degree of clonotype sharing among donors was expected to be affected by sequencing depth. Incomplete sequencing was indicated by rarefaction of sorted-subset datasets, despite the large sequencing depth. Higher generation probabilities were observed for clonotypes shared by all four sorted-subset donors than for non-shared clonotypes. Sampling was limited to blood, and TCR repertoires in tissue likely differ from TCR repertoires in blood. Because the study included a small number of donors, the genetic and exposure-history diversity represented was limited.

The donors were healthy, HIV-negative adults with no recently reported acute infections or vaccinations. All donors were Caucasian adults living in Nashville, Tennessee, USA. CD4+ T cells were enriched through magnetic negative selection, after which naive cells were positively selected on CD45RA and the remaining negative fraction served as the memory subset. Blood was obtained by leukapheresis, after which PBMCs were separated by Ficoll-Histopaque density gradient centrifugation and cryopreserved in liquid nitrogen vapor phase. Purity and quantity of every magnetically sorted T cell population were checked by analytical flow cytometry. Genomic DNA was isolated from each sorted fraction and quantified by UV absorbance on a Nanodrop 2000c. Including cysteine and phenylalanine, the CDR3 has 14 amino acids. Here the CDR3 DNA is all that survives: 42 bases in frame from base 1. Looking up the germline V gene yields CDR1 MNHNS and CDR2 SASEGT. V loses 7 bases, J loses 0 bases, and the germline ends lie 11 bases apart.

Using the deep immunoSEQ assay, multiplex PCR amplified TCR CDR3 regions from genomic DNA. Genomic DNA extracted from each cell subset was distributed evenly over all wells of several immunoSEQ 96-well plates, and each plate served as one replicate. For sorted subsets, 150 to 250 ng of genomic DNA, equivalent to tens of thousands of T cell genomes, went into each replicate PCR. The purified libraries were quantified using a Qubit 3.0 fluorometer, sized with a Bioanalyzer 2100, and then quantified again using the KAPA Library Quantification kit. Every immunoSEQ 96-well plate was sequenced on a dedicated single-read 150-cycle Illumina NextSeq 550 flow cell. The authors' analysis ran thus. Because the immunoSEQ output held only junctional sequences and lacked quality scores, the filtering could not match the filtering applied to full-length reads. To assign V/J genes and CDR3, sequences were annotated against IMGT germline references using PyIR, a Python wrapper for IgBLAST v1.9. Reads with weak V/J assignments (E-value above 1e-6), missing CDR3, stop codons, out-of-frame junctions, or ambiguous translated residues were removed. V3J clonotypes were defined as sequences sharing the same inferred V gene, J gene, and CDR3 amino acid sequence. The percentage overlap between two repertoires was calculated by dividing the number of shared unique clonotypes by the size of the smaller repertoire. Three approaches were used to assess repertoire richness: RTK rarefaction, the Chao1 estimator, and Recon v2.1 estimates of unobserved clonotypes. For all TCRbeta clonotypes obtained by the gDNA method from a few donors, generation probabilities were computed with OLGA. TCRdb mirrors the immuneACCESS table, restricted to in-frame sequences. Some clones are absent from its copies; in checked studies, under half trace to an unresolved V gene, and the reason for the others is unknown. V, J and clone size are those of that table, while D and trimming were read from the DNA. The sample has about 520,000 clones on record, about 96% of them singletons. The ten biggest clones cover 0.064% of the sample.

The sample holds one count of this clone. The antigen it recognizes is unknown. It has no much larger one-base neighbor in the sample; base qualities were not kept. Material: naive CD4+ T cells sorted from blood. Read against the paper, the sample's cell subset or site label means: CD45RA+ positively selected. This clonotype was sampled from a woman in her 30s in good health. The chain was built from TRBV6-1 and TRBJ2-3, with the D gene too uncertain to name. The nucleotide sequence reads TGTGCCAGCAATCAGGACGGAAGCACAGATACGCAGTATTTT. This yields the protein CASNQDGSTDTQYF.